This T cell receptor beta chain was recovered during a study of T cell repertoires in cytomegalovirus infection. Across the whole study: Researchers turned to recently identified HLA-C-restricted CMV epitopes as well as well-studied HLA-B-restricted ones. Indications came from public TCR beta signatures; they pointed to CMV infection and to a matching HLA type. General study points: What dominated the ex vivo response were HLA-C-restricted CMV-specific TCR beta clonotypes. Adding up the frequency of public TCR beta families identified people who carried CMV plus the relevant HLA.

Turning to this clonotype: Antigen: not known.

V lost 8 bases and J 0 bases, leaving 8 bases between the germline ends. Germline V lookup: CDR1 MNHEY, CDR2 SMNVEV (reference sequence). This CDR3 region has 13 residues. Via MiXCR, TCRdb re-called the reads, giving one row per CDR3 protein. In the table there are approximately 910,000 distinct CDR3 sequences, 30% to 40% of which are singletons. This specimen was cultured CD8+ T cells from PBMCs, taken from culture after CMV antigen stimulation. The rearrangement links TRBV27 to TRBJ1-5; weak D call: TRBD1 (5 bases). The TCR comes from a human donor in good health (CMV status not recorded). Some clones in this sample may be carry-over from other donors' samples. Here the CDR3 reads CASGTYSNQPQHF. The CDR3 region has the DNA TGTGCCAGCGGGACGTATAGCAATCAGCCCCAGCATTTT.